The 19 T cell receptor beta chains below come from one sample, sequenced in a study of T cells in Graves' hyperthyroidism and ophthalmopathy. TCR beta CDR3 region amplification was performed from RNA transcripts. First-round RT-PCR of the TCR CDR3 relied on the HTBI primer set. Via MiXCR, TCRdb re-called the multiplex PCR reads, giving one row per CDR3 protein. Here the sample spans roughly 380,000 distinct CDR3 sequences, approximately 15% being singletons. The sequencing input was blood. These receptors were collected from a man aged 25-40 years with Graves' hyperthyroidism that later progressed to Graves' ophthalmopathy.

At least ten counts were recorded for this clonotype. This rearrangement joins TRBV7-8 to TRBJ2-1; maybe TRBD1 (7 bases). CDR1 is SGHVS and CDR2 is FQNEAQ in the germline V gene. The CDR3 spans 17 residues. The ends were cut back, 5 bases at V and 6 bases at J, with 23 bases in the middle. The CDR3 spells CASSVGWGDRERNEQFF. The CDR3 DNA reads as TGTGCCAGCAGCGTCGGGTGGGGGGACAGAGAACGCAATGAGCAGTTCTTC.

Worth noting for this clonotype: Relative to the germline gene, one junction end is altered; a read error may explain this. The chain carries TRBV6-2 or TRBV6-3 and TRBJ2-2; tentative D call: TRBD1 (5 bases). Germline values: CDR1 MNHEY, CDR2 SVGEGT. The CDR3 runs to 16 residues. CDR3 bases: TGTACCAGCAGTTACTCGAGTGCAGGGTTCTCCGGGGAGCTGTTTTTT. Amino acid sequence: CTSSYSSAGFSGELFF.

This clonotype has a count of ten or more. CDR3 bases: TGCAGTGCTATTGGCAGGGCTTGGGAAAAACTGTTTTTT. Translation: CSAIGRAWEKLFF. The V gene is TRBV20-1, the J gene TRBJ1-4, with D possibly matching TRBD1 (5 bases). Trimming stripped 4 bases from V and 8 bases from J, with 14 bases between. Germline loops: CDR1 DFQATT, CDR2 SNEGSKA (reference sequence). The CDR3 has 13 residues.

This clonotype was seen a few times. The chain couples TRBV11-3 to TRBJ1-2, with D perhaps TRBD1 (6 bases). The CDR3 contains 12 residues. Trimming left V 7 bases short and J 6 bases short, with 12 bases between. Germline loops: CDR1 SGHNT, CDR2 YENEEA. CDR3 nucleotides: TGTGCCAGCAACCCCCGGGACAATGGCTACACCTTC. Amino acid sequence: CASNPRDNGYTF.

The chain combines TRBV18 with TRBJ2-1, with 15 bases lining up with TRBD2. CDR1 is KGHSH, CDR2 LQKENI, per germline. V lost 1 base and J lost 1; bases outside the gene matches: 5. This CDR3 contains 19 residues. The CDR3 is CASSPRGTSGGQSYNEQFF. The CDR3 DNA is TGTGCCAGCTCACCACGAGGGACTAGCGGGGGGCAGTCCTACAATGAGCAGTTCTTC. The whole variable domain, remainder taken from reference TRBV18 and TRBJ2-1, is NAGVMQNPRHLVRRRGQEARLRCSPMKGHSHVYWYRQLPEEGLKFMVYLQKENIIDESGMPKERFSAEFPKEGPSILRIQQVVRGDSAAYFCASSPRGTSGGQSYNEQFFGPGTRLTVL.

This sequence joins TRBV24-1 and TRBJ1-2, with 7 bases aligning to TRBD1. From germline, CDR1 is KGHDR and CDR2 SFDVKD. The CDR3 runs to 15 residues. V gave up 4 bases and J gave up 2 bases; unmatched junction bases: 6. The CDR3 loop is CATSEPGTANYGYTF. The CDR3 bases are TGTGCCACCAGTGAGCCCGGGACAGCCAACTATGGCTACACCTTC.

The chain couples TRBV4-1 to TRBJ2-7; D might be TRBD1 (5 bases). CDR3 length: 15 amino acids. V shed 5 bases and J shed 0 bases, with 14 bases lying between them. CDR1 is MGHRA and CDR2 is YSYEKL in the germline V gene. The CDR3 nucleotides read TGCGCCAGCAGCTACCGGGCAGGGCTCTCCTACGAGCAGTACTTC. It specifies CASSYRAGLSYEQYF.

The chain combines TRBV4-1 with TRBJ2-3; D is unresolved. V gave up 6 bases and J gave up 8 bases, with 21 bases separating them. This CDR3 is 15 amino acids long. Germline V lookup: CDR1 MGHRA, CDR2 YSYEKL. CDR3 sequence reads: CASRGMWQSHGTQYF. CDR3 nucleotide sequence: TGCGCCAGCAGGGGAATGTGGCAATCTCATGGTACGCAGTATTTT.

The J gene is TRBJ2-5, the V gene TRBV7-3, with D perhaps matching TRBD1 or TRBD2 (5 bases each). The length of the CDR3 is 14 residues. V lost 5 bases to trimming and J lost 2 bases, with 12 bases between them. CDR1 and CDR2 (germline): SGHTA, FQGTGA. CDR3 coding DNA: TGTGCCAGCAGCCCTGAGGGGTGGCAAGAGACCCAGTACTTC. Translation: CASSPEGWQETQYF.

The chain recombines TRBV18 with TRBJ1-5, with TRBD1 matching over 7 bases. The junction had 6 bases not matched to a gene; V was cut back by 5 bases and J by 2 bases. Germline V gene data show CDR1 as KGHSH and CDR2 as LQKENI. The CDR3 covers 15 residues. The CDR3 sequence: CASSFGQEGNQPQHF. CDR3 nucleotide sequence: TGTGCCAGCTCATTCGGACAGGAAGGCAATCAGCCCCAGCATTTT.

This clonotype has ten or more counts. The rearrangement links TRBV10-3 to TRBJ1-1; no reliable D call. CDR3 size: 13 residues. Germline V gives CDR1 ENHRY, CDR2 SYGVKD. Trimming pared 0 bases from V and 0 bases from J, leaving 2 bases between. For the CDR3, the DNA is TGTGCCATCAGTGAGTCGATGAACACTGAAGCTTTCTTT. Residues: CAISESMNTEAFF.

This clonotype was recorded at least ten times. V usage is TRBV3-1 and J usage is TRBJ2-1; 8 bases align to TRBD1. The ends lost 4 bases at V and 4 bases at J; junction bases unmatched: 3. Germline V lookup: CDR1 LGHDT, CDR2 YNNKEL (reference sequence). This CDR3 region has 14 residues. In DNA, the CDR3 is TGTGCCAGCAGCCGGGACAGGTGGTACAATGAGCAGTTCTTC. As protein: CASSRDRWYNEQFF.

In its sample, this clonotype was seen a few times. CDR3 bases: TGTGCCTGTTCGAGCGGGGCAGAAAAGATGTACTTC. It codes for CACSSGAEKMYF. The chain employs TRBV30 and TRBJ2-5; 7 positions match TRBD2. Per the germline V gene, CDR1 is GTSNPN and CDR2 is SVGIG (reference sequence). The CDR3 has 12 amino acids. V gave up 6 bases and J gave up 13 bases; unmatched junction bases: 14.

This chain uses TRBV6-1 with TRBJ1-5; TRBD1 matches 7 bases. The J segment lost 0 bases and the V segment lost 6 bases, leaving 8 bases of the junction unmatched. Germline values: CDR1 MNHNS, CDR2 SASEGT. This CDR3 is built from 16 residues. In DNA, the CDR3 is TGTGCCAGCAGCCGACAGGGCCGGGGTAGCAATCAGCCCCAGCATTTT. Translating it yields CASSRQGRGSNQPQHF.

Many counts were recorded for this clonotype. This chain uses TRBV24-1 with TRBJ2-5, with TRBD2 matching 14 bases. This CDR3 contains 15 residues. The V gene's germline CDR1 is KGHDR and CDR2 SFDVKD. V gave up 5 bases and J gave up 4 bases; unmatched junction bases: 2. For the CDR3, the DNA is TGTGCCACCAGTGCGGGACTAGCGGGGGTAGAGACCCAGTACTTC. It yields the protein CATSAGLAGVETQYF.

This clonotype was detected ten times or more. V usage is TRBV12-3 or TRBV12-4 and J usage is TRBJ2-1; 12 bases agree with TRBD2. With V trimmed by 4 bases and J by 4 bases, 2 bases remained unmatched. The CDR3 has 15 amino acids. The CDR3: CASSSLAGGYNEQFF. DNA of the CDR3: TGTGCCAGCAGTTCCCTAGCGGGGGGGTACAATGAGCAGTTCTTC.

This rearrangement joins TRBV4-1 to TRBJ2-7; perhaps D is TRBD1 or TRBD2 (6 bases each). The germline V gene encodes CDR1 MGHRA and CDR2 YSYEKL. The CDR3 is 14 amino acids. V lost 5 bases and J lost 2, with 13 bases in between. The CDR3 coding sequence is TGCGCCAGCAGCACGGCCGGGGGCGCCTACGAGCAGTACTTC. Translation: CASSTAGGAYEQYF.

This clonotype was recorded at least ten times. V gene TRBV28 combines with J gene TRBJ2-7; no firm D call. V dropped 2 bases and J dropped 0 bases, with 11 bases sitting between them. CDR3 length: 15 amino acids. CDR1 MDHEN and CDR2 SYDVKM come from the germline V gene. The CDR3 region has the DNA TGTGCCAGCAGTTTAACTACATTGAGCTCCTACGAGCAGTACTTC. Translation gives CASSLTTLSSYEQYF.

This clonotype was detected a few times. The V call is TRBV28, the J call TRBJ1-4, with 8 bases matching TRBD1. J was trimmed by 5 bases and V by 4 bases; bases with no gene match: 3. CDR3 size: 14 residues. Germline lookup yields CDR1 MDHEN and CDR2 SYDVKM. The CDR3 sequence: CASSSGQANEKLFF. The CDR3 nucleotides are TGTGCCAGCAGTTCGGGACAGGCGAATGAAAAACTGTTTTTT.